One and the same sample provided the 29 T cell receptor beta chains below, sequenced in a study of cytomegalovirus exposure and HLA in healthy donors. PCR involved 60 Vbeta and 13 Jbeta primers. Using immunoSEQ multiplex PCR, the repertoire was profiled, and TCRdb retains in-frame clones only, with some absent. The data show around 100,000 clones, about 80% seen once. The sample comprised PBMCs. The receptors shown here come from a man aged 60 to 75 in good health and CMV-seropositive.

The CDR3 coding sequence is TGTGCCAGCGCTACAGGGGGAGATGAAAAACTGTTTTTT. It yields the protein CASATGGDEKLFF. The V and J genes are TRBV18 and TRBJ1-4; TRBD1 matches at 8 bases. The CDR3 is made up of 13 amino acids. Germline V CDR1 and CDR2: KGHSH, LQKENI. J gave up 6 bases and V 8 bases, and 5 bases lay outside the gene matches.

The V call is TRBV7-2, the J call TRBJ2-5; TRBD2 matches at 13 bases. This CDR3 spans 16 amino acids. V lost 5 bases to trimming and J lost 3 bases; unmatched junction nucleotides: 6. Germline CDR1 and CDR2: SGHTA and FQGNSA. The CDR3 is CASSPGLAGDEETQYF. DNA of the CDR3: TGTGCCAGCAGCCCAGGACTAGCGGGGGACGAAGAGACCCAGTACTTC.

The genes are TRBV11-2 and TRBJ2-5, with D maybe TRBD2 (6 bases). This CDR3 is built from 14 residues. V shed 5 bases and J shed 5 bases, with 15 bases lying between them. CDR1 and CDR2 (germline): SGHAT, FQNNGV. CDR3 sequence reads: CASSSEAGPETQYF. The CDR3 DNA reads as TGTGCCAGCAGCAGCGAGGCGGGGCCCGAGACCCAGTACTTC.

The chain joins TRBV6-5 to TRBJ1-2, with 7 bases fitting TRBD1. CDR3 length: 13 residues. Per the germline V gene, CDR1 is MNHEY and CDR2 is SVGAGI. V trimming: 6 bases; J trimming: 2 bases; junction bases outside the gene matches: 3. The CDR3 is CASSRDRNYGYTF. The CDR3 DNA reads TGTGCCAGCAGCAGGGACAGAAACTATGGCTACACCTTC.

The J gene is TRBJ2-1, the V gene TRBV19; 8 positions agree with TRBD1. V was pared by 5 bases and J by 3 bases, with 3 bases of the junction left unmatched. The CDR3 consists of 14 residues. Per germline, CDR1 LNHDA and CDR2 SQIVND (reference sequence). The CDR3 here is CASSLGQGYNEQFF. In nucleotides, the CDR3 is TGTGCCAGTAGTCTAGGACAGGGCTACAATGAGCAGTTCTTC.

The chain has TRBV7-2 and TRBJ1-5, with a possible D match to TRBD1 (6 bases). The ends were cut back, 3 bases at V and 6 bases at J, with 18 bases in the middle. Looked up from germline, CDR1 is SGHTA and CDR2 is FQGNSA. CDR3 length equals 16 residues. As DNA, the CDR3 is TGTGCCAGCAGCTTTATCGATCCGGCAGGGGTTCAGCCCCAGCATTTT. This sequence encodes CASSFIDPAGVQPQHF.

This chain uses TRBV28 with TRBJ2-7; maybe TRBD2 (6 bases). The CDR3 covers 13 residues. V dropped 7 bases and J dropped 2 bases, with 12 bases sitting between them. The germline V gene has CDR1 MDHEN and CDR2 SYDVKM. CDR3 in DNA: TGTGCCAGCATTCTTAGCGGTGCCTACGAGCAGTACTTC. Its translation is CASILSGAYEQYF.

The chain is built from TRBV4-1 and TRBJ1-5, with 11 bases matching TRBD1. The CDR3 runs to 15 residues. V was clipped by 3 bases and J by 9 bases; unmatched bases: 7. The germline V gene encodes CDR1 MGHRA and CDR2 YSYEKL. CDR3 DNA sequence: TGCGCCAGCAGCCAGGGGACAGGGGGAGAATGGCCCCAGCATTTT. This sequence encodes CASSQGTGGEWPQHF.

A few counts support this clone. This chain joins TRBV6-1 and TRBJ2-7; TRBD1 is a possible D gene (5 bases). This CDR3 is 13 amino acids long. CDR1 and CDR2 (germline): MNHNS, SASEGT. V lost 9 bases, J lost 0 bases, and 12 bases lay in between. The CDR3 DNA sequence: TGTGCCAGTATTTTCGACAGCTCCTACGAGCAGTACTTC. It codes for CASIFDSSYEQYF.

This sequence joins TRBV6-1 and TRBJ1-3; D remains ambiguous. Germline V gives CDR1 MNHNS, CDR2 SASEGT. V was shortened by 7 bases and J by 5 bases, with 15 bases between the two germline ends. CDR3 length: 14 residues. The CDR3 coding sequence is TGTGCCAGCAATAACGAGGGATACCGAAACACCATATATTTT. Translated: CASNNEGYRNTIYF.

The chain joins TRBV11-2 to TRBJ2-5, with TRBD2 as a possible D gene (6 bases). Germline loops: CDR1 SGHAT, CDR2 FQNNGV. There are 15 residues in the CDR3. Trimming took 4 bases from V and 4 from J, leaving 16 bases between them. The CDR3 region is CASSYGAGNGETQYF. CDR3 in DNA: TGTGCCAGCAGCTACGGTGCGGGGAACGGAGAGACCCAGTACTTC.

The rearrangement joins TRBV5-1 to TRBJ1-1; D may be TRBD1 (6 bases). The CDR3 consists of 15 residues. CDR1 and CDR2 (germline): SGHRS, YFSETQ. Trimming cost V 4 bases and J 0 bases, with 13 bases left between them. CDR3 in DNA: TGCGCCAGCAGCCCGCGCCAGGGGATGAACACTGAAGCTTTCTTT. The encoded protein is CASSPRQGMNTEAFF. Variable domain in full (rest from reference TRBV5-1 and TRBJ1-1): KAGVTQTPRYLIKTRGQQVTLSCSPISGHRSVSWYQQTPGQGLQFLFEYFSETQRNKGNFPGRFSGRQFSNSRSEMNVSTLELGDSALYLCASSPRQGMNTEAFFGQGTRLTVV.

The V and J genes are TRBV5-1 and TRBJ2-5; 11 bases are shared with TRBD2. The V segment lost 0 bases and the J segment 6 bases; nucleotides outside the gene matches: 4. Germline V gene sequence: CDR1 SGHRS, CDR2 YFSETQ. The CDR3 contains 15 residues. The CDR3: CASSLVSGGEKTQYF. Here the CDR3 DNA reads TGCGCCAGCAGCTTGGTTAGCGGGGGGGAGAAGACCCAGTACTTC.

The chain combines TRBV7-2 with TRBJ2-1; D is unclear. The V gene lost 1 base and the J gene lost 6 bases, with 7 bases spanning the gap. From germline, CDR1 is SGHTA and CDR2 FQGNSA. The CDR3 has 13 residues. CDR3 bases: TGTGCCAGCAGCTTAGGCGCCGGCAATGAGCAGTTCTTC. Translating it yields CASSLGAGNEQFF. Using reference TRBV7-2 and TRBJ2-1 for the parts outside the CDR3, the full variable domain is GAGVSQSPSNKVTEKGKDVELRCDPISGHTALYWYRQSLGQGLEFLIYFQGNSAPDKSGLPSDRFSAERTGGSVSTLTIQRTQQEDSAVYLCASSLGAGNEQFFGPGTRLTVL.

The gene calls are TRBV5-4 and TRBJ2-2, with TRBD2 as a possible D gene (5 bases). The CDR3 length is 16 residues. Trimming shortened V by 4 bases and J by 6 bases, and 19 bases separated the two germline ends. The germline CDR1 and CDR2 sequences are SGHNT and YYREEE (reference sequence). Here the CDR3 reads CASSITGGSDAGELFF. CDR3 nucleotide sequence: TGTGCCAGCAGCATCACGGGCGGGTCTGACGCCGGGGAGCTGTTTTTT.

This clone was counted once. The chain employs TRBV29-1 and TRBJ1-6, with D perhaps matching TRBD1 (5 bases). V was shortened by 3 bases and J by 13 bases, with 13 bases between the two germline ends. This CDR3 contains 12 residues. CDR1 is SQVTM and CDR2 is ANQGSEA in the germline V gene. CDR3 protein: CSVDPPGGPLHF. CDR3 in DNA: TGCAGCGTTGACCCGCCCGGGGGGCCCCTCCACTTT.

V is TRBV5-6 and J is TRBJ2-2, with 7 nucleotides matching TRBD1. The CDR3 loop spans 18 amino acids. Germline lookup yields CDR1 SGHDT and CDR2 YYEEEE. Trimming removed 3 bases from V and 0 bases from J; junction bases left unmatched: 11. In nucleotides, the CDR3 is TGTGCCAGCAGCTACCTGGGACAGAGCAACGCGAACACCGGGGAGCTGTTTTTT. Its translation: CASSYLGQSNANTGELFF.

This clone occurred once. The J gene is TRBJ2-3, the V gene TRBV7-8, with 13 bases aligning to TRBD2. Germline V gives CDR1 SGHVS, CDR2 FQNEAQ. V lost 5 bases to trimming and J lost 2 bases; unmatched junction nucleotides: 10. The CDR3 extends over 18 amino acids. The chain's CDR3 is CASSPWETSGGYTDTQYF. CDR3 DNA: TGTGCCAGCAGCCCGTGGGAGACTAGCGGGGGGTACACAGATACGCAGTATTTT.

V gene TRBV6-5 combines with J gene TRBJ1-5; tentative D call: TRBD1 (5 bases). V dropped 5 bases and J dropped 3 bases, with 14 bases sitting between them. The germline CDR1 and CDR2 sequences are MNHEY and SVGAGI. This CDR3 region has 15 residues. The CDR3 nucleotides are TGTGCCAGCAGTACCGGGGGGTCTCTCAATCAGCCCCAGCATTTT. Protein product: CASSTGGSLNQPQHF.

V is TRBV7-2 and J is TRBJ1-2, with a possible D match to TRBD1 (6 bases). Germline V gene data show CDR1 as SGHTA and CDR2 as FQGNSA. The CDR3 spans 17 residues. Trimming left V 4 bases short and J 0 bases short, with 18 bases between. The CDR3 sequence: CASSSWAGDIANYGYTF. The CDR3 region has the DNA TGTGCCAGCAGCTCTTGGGCTGGGGACATAGCTAACTATGGCTACACCTTC.

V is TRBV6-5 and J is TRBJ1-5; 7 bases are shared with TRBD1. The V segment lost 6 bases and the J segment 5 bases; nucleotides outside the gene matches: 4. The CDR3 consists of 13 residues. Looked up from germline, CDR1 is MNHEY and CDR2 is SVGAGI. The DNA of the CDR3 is TGTGCCAGCAGACAGGGGTATGATCAGCCCCAGCATTTT. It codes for CASRQGYDQPQHF.

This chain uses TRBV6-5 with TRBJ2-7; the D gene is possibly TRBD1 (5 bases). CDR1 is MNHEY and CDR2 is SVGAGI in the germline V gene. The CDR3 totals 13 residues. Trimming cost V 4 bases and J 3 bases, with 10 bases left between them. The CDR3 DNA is TGTGCCAGCAGTTCCACGGACAACTACGAGCAGTACTTC. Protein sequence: CASSSTDNYEQYF.

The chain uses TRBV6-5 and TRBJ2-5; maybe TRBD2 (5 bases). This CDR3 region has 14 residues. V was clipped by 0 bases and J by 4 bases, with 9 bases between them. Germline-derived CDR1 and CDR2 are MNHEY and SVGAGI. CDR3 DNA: TGTGCCAGCAGTTACTCGCTAGCCGCAGAGACCCAGTACTTC. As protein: CASSYSLAAETQYF.

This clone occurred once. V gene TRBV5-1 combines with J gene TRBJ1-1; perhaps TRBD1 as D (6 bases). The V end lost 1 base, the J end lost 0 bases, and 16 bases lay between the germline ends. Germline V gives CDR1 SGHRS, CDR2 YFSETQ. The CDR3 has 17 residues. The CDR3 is CASSLSRQALMNTEAFF. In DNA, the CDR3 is TGCGCCAGCAGCTTGAGCCGACAGGCCCTTATGAACACTGAAGCTTTCTTT.

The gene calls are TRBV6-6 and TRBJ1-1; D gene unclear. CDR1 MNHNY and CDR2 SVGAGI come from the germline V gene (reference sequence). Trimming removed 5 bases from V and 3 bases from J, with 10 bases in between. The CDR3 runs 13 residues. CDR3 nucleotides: TGTGCCAGCAGTACCGGCGGGTACACTGAAGCTTTCTTT. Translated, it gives CASSTGGYTEAFF.

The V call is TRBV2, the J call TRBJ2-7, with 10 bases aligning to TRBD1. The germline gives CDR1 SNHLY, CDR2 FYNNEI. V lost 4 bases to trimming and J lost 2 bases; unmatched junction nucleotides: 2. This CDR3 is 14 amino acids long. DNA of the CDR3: TGTGCCAGCAGTGTGGGGACAGGGGCCTACGAGCAGTACTTC. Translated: CASSVGTGAYEQYF.

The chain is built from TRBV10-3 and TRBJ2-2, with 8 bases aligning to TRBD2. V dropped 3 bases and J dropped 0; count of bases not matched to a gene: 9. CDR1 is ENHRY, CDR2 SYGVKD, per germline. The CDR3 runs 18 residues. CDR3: CAISESNGLAANTGELFF. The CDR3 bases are TGTGCCATCAGTGAATCGAACGGACTAGCAGCGAACACCGGGGAGCTGTTTTTT.

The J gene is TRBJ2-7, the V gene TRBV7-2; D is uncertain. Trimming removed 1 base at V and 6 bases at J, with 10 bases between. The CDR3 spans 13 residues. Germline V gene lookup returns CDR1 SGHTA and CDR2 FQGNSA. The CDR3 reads CASSLGLTGEQYF. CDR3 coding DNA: TGTGCCAGCAGCTTAGGTCTCACCGGCGAGCAGTACTTC.

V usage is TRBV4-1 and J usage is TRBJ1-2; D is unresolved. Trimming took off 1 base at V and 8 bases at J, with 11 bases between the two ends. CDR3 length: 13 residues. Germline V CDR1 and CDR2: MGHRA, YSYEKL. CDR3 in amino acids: CASSQVSVEGYTF. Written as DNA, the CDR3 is TGCGCCAGCAGCCAAGTATCTGTAGAGGGCTACACCTTC.